The present entry profiles one T cell receptor beta chain with its context. Its specificity is not known. The sample originates from a study of CD8 T cells in ankylosing spondylitis. The study, taken as a whole, reports: Clones linked to the disease showed a CD8+ phenotype. They occurred at relatively low frequencies in peripheral blood. Some motif variants were previously reported in reactive arthritis synovial fluid and blood. The study identified a TCR beta motif of fewer than 10 highly homologous variants that appeared characteristic of ankylosing spondylitis blood. Enrichment of disease-linked clones was reportedly significant in matched ankylosing spondylitis synovial fluid.

TCRdb re-called the 5' RACE reads through MiXCR, storing one row per CDR3 protein. The sample lists 450,000 to 550,000 distinct CDR3 sequences, roughly 5.2% occurring once. From germline, CDR1 is SGHAT and CDR2 FQDESV (reference sequence). The CDR3 consists of 18 residues. After removal of 6 bases from V and 1 base from J, the junction contained 8 bases not matched to a gene. V gene TRBV11-1 combines with J gene TRBJ2-6, with 11 bases matching TRBD1. The TCR originated in a male donor with ankylosing spondylitis. Input material: blood, either unsorted or a sorted T cell fraction (not recorded which). The CDR3 DNA is TGTGCCAGCAGGCGGGACAGGGGGTACAATTCTGGGGCCAACGTCCTGACTTTC. It codes for CASRRDRGYNSGANVLTF.